The sequence of this T cell receptor beta chain was determined in a study of T cell responses to AZD1222 COVID-19 vaccine. Assay used: immunoSEQ multiplex PCR; TCRdb lists only in-frame clones, some missing. The sample lists more than 120,000 clones, roughly 93% occurring once. V was clipped by 8 bases and J by 3 bases, with 17 bases between them. The CDR3 is made up of 14 amino acids. The germline V gene has CDR1 GTSNPN and CDR2 SVGIG (reference sequence). The sample here was peripheral blood, taken 28 days after the second AZD1222 dose. The source of this sequence is an adult who received the AZD1222 COVID-19 vaccine. The V and J genes are TRBV30 and TRBJ2-1; D tentatively fits TRBD1 or TRBD2 (6 bases each). This CDR3 is CAREQGGRYNEQFF. CDR3 DNA: TGTGCCCGGGAACAGGGAGGCCGCTACAATGAGCAGTTCTTC.